The 22 T cell receptor beta chains below all came from one sample that was sequenced in a study of CD8 T cells in ankylosing spondylitis. Each CDR3 protein gets one entry after TCRdb re-called the 5' RACE reads with MiXCR. The data hold about 33,000 distinct CDR3 sequences, with around 15% observed a single time. The specimen was synovial fluid, either unsorted or a sorted T cell fraction (not recorded which). The receptors were sampled from a male donor with ankylosing spondylitis.

J is TRBJ2-1 and V is TRBV4-3; possibly TRBD2 for D (5 bases). This CDR3 has 15 amino acids. Germline loops: CDR1 LGHNA, CDR2 YSLEER. V dropped 4 bases and J dropped 3 bases, with 13 bases sitting between them. The CDR3 spells CASSPDRTYYNEQFF. DNA of the CDR3: TGCGCCAGCAGCCCAGATAGGACTTACTACAATGAGCAGTTCTTC.

V usage is TRBV6-1 and J usage is TRBJ2-5; tentative D call: TRBD1 (7 bases). The CDR3 runs 15 residues. V gave up 1 base and J gave up 4 bases, with 13 bases separating them. Germline V gene lookup returns CDR1 MNHNS and CDR2 SASEGT. The CDR3 DNA is TGTGCCAGCAGTGAAGGCTCGCAGGGGGGAGAGACCCAGTACTTC. Its translation is CASSEGSQGGETQYF.

Ten or more counts support this clonotype. The chain recombines TRBV20-1 with TRBJ2-7, with a possible D match to TRBD2 (6 bases). The CDR3 is 14 amino acids. From germline, CDR1 is DFQATT and CDR2 SNEGSKA (reference sequence). V lost 0 bases to trimming and J lost 4 bases, with 13 bases between them. In DNA, the CDR3 is TGCAGTGCTAGAGAGTTGAATAGCGGTTACGAGCAGTACTTC. Its translation: CSARELNSGYEQYF.

The V and J genes are TRBV11-2 and TRBJ2-3; a weak D match, TRBD1 (6 bases). V was trimmed by 2 bases and J by 7 bases, leaving 10 bases between them. Germline V gene lookup returns CDR1 SGHAT and CDR2 FQNNGV. The CDR3 length is 13 residues. In nucleotides, the CDR3 is TGTGCCAGCAGCTTATACAGGGCCTATACGCAGTATTTT. Protein product: CASSLYRAYTQYF. Full variable domain (missing parts from reference TRBV11-2 and TRBJ2-3): EAGVAQSPRYKIIEKRQSVAFWCNPISGHATLYWYQQILGQGPKLLIQFQNNGVVDDSQLPKDRFSAERLKGVDSTLKIQPAKLEDSAVYLCASSLYRAYTQYFGPGTRLTVL.

This clonotype is labeled medium-sized. The gene calls are TRBV4-3 and TRBJ1-2; 8 bases are a match to TRBD1. Losses at the gene ends were 5 bases for V and 2 bases for J; bases not matched to a gene: 7. Germline V lookup: CDR1 LGHNA, CDR2 YSLEER. CDR3 length: 15 residues. In DNA, the CDR3 is TGCGCCAGCAGCGCACAACGGACAGGGAACTATGGCTACACCTTC. Translated: CASSAQRTGNYGYTF.

This clonotype was recorded a few times. V and J are TRBV9 and TRBJ1-1; 11 nucleotides line up with TRBD1. J lost 8 bases, V lost 5 bases, and 5 bases had no gene match. The CDR3 sequence is 13 residues long. In germline, CDR1 is SGDLS, CDR2 YYNGEE. The CDR3 bases are TGTGCCAGCAGTAAGGACAGGGGGCTGGAAGCTTTCTTT. The encoded protein is CASSKDRGLEAFF.

This clonotype occurred a few times. The V call is TRBV24-1, the J call TRBJ2-1; TRBD1 aligns across 7 bases. The CDR3 loop spans 16 amino acids. The V and J ends lost 4 bases and 5 bases, in that order; junction bases with no gene match: 10. The germline V gene encodes CDR1 KGHDR and CDR2 SFDVKD. The CDR3 loop reads CATSDPGQLLDNEQFF. The CDR3 region has the DNA TGTGCCACCAGTGACCCGGGACAGCTTTTAGACAATGAGCAGTTCTTC.

A few counts support this clonotype. This chain joins TRBV7-8 and TRBJ1-2, with a weak D call TRBD1 (5 bases). The CDR3 has 13 amino acids. Trimming removed 1 base at V and 7 bases at J, with 10 bases between. Per the germline V gene, CDR1 is SGHVS and CDR2 is FQNEAQ. CDR3 region: CASSLGLRAGYTF. The CDR3 nucleotides are TGTGCCAGCAGCTTAGGTCTCAGGGCTGGCTACACCTTC.

Only a few counts were recorded for this clonotype. The chain joins TRBV29-1 to TRBJ1-1, with TRBD1 matching 7 bases. The CDR3 runs 12 residues. CDR1 is SQVTM, CDR2 ANQGSEA, per germline. J was trimmed by 3 bases and V by 4 bases; bases with no gene match: 2. For the CDR3, the DNA is TGCAGCGTTGCCCAGGGGGACACTGAAGCTTTCTTT. This gives the protein CSVAQGDTEAFF.

The chain couples TRBV30 to TRBJ2-5, with D perhaps matching TRBD1 (6 bases). The CDR3 totals 13 residues. V lost 4 bases and J 1 base, leaving 10 bases between the germline ends. CDR1 is GTSNPN and CDR2 is SVGIG in the germline V gene (reference sequence). This CDR3 reads CAWTGVSQETQYF. DNA for the CDR3: TGTGCCTGGACAGGGGTGTCCCAAGAGACCCAGTACTTC.

The CDR3 sequence: CASRTSGTPDTQYF. CDR3 DNA: TGTGCCAGCAGGACTAGCGGGACCCCAGATACGCAGTATTTT. V usage is TRBV12-3 or TRBV12-4 and J usage is TRBJ2-3; 11 bases are a match to TRBD2. Trimming took 6 bases from V and 4 from J; bases not matched to a gene: 3. CDR3 size: 14 residues.

The chain joins TRBV13 to TRBJ2-1; 12 nucleotides agree with TRBD2. Germline-derived CDR1 and CDR2 are PRHDT and FYEKMQ (reference sequence). CDR3 length: 16 residues. J was trimmed by 3 bases and V by 0 bases; bases with no gene match: 0. The CDR3 is CASSLGTSGSYNEQFF. The CDR3 coding sequence is TGTGCCAGCAGCTTAGGGACTAGCGGGAGCTACAATGAGCAGTTCTTC. Full variable domain (rest looked up from reference TRBV13 and TRBJ2-1): AAGVIQSPRHLIKEKRETATLKCYPIPRHDTVYWYQQGPGQDPQFLISFYEKMQSDKGSIPDRFSAQQFSDYHSELNMSSLELGDSALYFCASSLGTSGSYNEQFFGPGTRLTVL.

There are many counts of this clonotype. The chain carries TRBV4-3 and TRBJ2-1; 9 bases match TRBD2. CDR3 length equals 16 residues. V shed 0 bases, J shed 7 bases, and the junction held 7 bases outside the gene matches. Germline CDR1 is LGHNA and CDR2 is YSLEER. CDR3 protein: CASSQDPGGGANEQFF. The DNA of the CDR3 is TGCGCCAGCAGCCAAGACCCGGGCGGGGGGGCGAATGAGCAGTTCTTC.

To note about this clonotype: The junction does not match germline at one end; this may be a read error. V usage is TRBV11-1 and J usage is TRBJ2-1; TRBD2 matches at 12 bases. CDR3 length: 19 residues. Germline V gene data show CDR1 as SGHAT and CDR2 as FQDESV (reference sequence). The CDR3 spells CASSSGLAGTLGSYNVQFF. The CDR3 DNA reads TGTGCCAGCAGCTCCGGACTAGCGGGGACCTTGGGGTCCTACAATGTGCAGTTCTTC.

This clonotype has more than one count but fewer than ten. The chain couples TRBV12-3 or TRBV12-4 to TRBJ1-2, with D possibly TRBD1 on 6 matching bases. The CDR3 loop spans 11 amino acids. The V end was cut by 3 bases, the J end by 13 bases, with 12 bases between. CDR3 protein: CASSLGRGCTF. In nucleotides, the CDR3 is TGTGCCAGCAGTTTGGGCAGGGGATGCACCTTC.

V and J are TRBV7-9 and TRBJ2-7; maybe TRBD1 (6 bases). Trimming took 0 bases from V and 6 from J, leaving 12 bases between them. The CDR3 sequence is 14 residues long. Germline CDR1 and CDR2: SEHNR and FQNEAQ (reference sequence). The CDR3, as DNA: TGTGCCAGCAGCTTAGCGCCAGGGGATCGCGAGCAGTACTTC. This gives the protein CASSLAPGDREQYF.

This clonotype has a count of ten or more. The chain links TRBV4-3 to TRBJ2-2, with TRBD2 matching 10 bases. Trimming cost V 3 bases and J 2 bases; bases outside gene matches: 12. This CDR3 spans 19 amino acids. Germline values: CDR1 LGHNA, CDR2 YSLEER. The CDR3 DNA sequence: TGCGCCAGCAGCCAGCACTCCCTAGCGGGGGCCGAAAACACCGGGGAGCTGTTTTTT. This codes for CASSQHSLAGAENTGELFF.

This clonotype appeared a few times. This chain links TRBV6-1 with TRBJ2-1; 7 nucleotides agree with TRBD1. V lost 2 bases, J lost 7 bases, and 8 bases stayed unmatched. The CDR3 has 15 amino acids. Germline CDR1 is MNHNS and CDR2 is SASEGT. The CDR3 is CASSELAGGGNEQFF. CDR3 nucleotides: TGTGCCAGCAGTGAACTAGCAGGGGGTGGGAATGAGCAGTTCTTC.

This clonotype occurred a few times. The J gene is TRBJ2-7, the V gene TRBV2, with D uncertain. V was shortened by 0 bases and J by 2 bases, with 14 bases between the two germline ends. Germline assignment: CDR1 SNHLY and CDR2 FYNNEI. The CDR3 runs to 16 residues. The CDR3: CASSEARRSRAYEQYF. The CDR3 DNA is TGTGCCAGCAGTGAAGCCAGACGGAGCAGAGCCTACGAGCAGTACTTC.

This clonotype was counted ten times or more. V gene TRBV12-3 or TRBV12-4 combines with J gene TRBJ1-2, with no clear D. The CDR3 extends over 13 amino acids. V was trimmed by 5 bases and J by 7 bases, leaving 14 bases between them. In DNA, the CDR3 is TGTGCCAGCAGTGCTCAGAGAACCTCTGGCTACACCTTC. This translates into CASSAQRTSGYTF.

This clonotype was observed a few times. The chain employs TRBV28 and TRBJ1-5; D possibly corresponds to TRBD1 (5 bases). CDR1 MDHEN and CDR2 SYDVKM come from the germline V gene. CDR3 length equals 16 residues. V lost 2 bases and J 1 base, leaving 12 bases between the germline ends. The CDR3 DNA reads TGTGCCAGCAGTTTAATTTTAGGGGAAAGCAATCAGCCCCAGCATTTT. This sequence encodes CASSLILGESNQPQHF.

V is TRBV4-3 and J is TRBJ1-1; D ambiguous. CDR1 LGHNA and CDR2 YSLEER come from the germline V gene. The V gene lost 0 bases and the J gene lost 3 bases, with 8 bases spanning the gap. The CDR3 sequence is 14 residues long. CDR3 residues: CASSQDNSHTEAFF. The CDR3 DNA reads as TGCGCCAGCAGCCAAGATAACAGTCACACTGAAGCTTTCTTT.